This T cell receptor (beta chain) comes out of a study of blood T cell repertoires in COVID-19. Profiling relied on immunoSEQ multiplex PCR, and the TCRdb table lists in-frame clones only, not all of them. Among about 140,000 clones listed, over 70% were seen once. The CDR3 has 12 residues. Germline loops: CDR1 SGHAT, CDR2 FQNNGV. V was clipped by 2 bases and J by 4 bases, with 5 bases between them. The sequencing input was PBMCs or T cells enriched from blood (not recorded which). V gene TRBV11-2 combines with J gene TRBJ1-1; no definite D call. The clonotype was recovered from a man aged 70-80 years who had been exposed to COVID-19. CDR3 in amino acids: CASSLSFTEAFF. CDR3 bases: TGTGCCAGCAGCTTATCCTTCACTGAAGCTTTCTTT. Full variable domain (remainder filled in from reference TRBV11-2 and TRBJ1-1): EAGVAQSPRYKIIEKRQSVAFWCNPISGHATLYWYQQILGQGPKLLIQFQNNGVVDDSQLPKDRFSAERLKGVDSTLKIQPAKLEDSAVYLCASSLSFTEAFFGQGTRLTVV.